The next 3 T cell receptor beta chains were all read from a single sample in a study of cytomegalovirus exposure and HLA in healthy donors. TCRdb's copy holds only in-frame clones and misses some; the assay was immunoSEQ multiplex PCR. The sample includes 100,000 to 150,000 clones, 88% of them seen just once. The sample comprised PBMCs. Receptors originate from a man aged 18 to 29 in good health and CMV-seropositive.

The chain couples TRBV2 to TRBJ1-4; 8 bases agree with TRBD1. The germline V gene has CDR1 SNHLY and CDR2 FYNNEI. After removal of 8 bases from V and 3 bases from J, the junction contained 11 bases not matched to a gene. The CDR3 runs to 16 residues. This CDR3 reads CASYLQGARPNEKLFF. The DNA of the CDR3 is TGTGCCAGCTACTTGCAGGGGGCGCGACCTAATGAAAAACTGTTTTTT.

The CDR3 nucleotides read TGTGCCAGCAGCTCTCTAGCGGGGGGGACCGTCGATGAGCAGTTCTTC. It is translated as CASSSLAGGTVDEQFF. J is TRBJ2-1 and V is TRBV7-9, with 12 bases that match TRBD2. The germline gives CDR1 SEHNR, CDR2 FQNEAQ (reference sequence). CDR3 length: 16 amino acids. J lost 8 bases, V lost 4 bases, and 9 bases had no gene match.

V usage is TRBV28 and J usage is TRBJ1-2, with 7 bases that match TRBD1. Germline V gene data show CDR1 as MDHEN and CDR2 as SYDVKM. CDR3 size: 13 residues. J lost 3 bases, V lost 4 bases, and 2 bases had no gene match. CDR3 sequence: CASSSDRDYGYTF. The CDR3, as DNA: TGTGCCAGCAGTTCCGACAGGGACTATGGCTACACCTTC.